This TCR beta chain was identified in a study of blood T cells in healthy people across ages. Then a second PCR, running about 6 to 11 cycles, was carried out with a sample-barcoded 5' primer and a J-beta primer mix. One entry per CDR3 protein, called by TCRdb with MiXCR from the 5' RACE reads. The sample holds over 700,000 distinct CDR3 sequences, about 55% seen once. Study observations and caveats: Those diversity estimates obtained from one million T cells were thought to be underestimates. The CMV status of each donor remained undetermined, and this could have confounded shifts in expanded clonotypes. Relative to aged donors, long-lived donors carried more naive CD4+ cells and displayed higher diversity.

The CDR3 covers 16 residues. J lost 4 bases, V lost 2 bases, and 4 bases had no gene match. As for this clonotype: Its antigen is not identified.

The TCR sequence derives from a man of 80 years or more in good health. This chain joins TRBV12-3 or TRBV12-4 and TRBJ2-6, with TRBD1 identical over 8 bases. Sequenced input: blood. This CDR3 is CASSLRTGRGANVLTF. The CDR3 DNA reads TGTGCCAGCAGTTTACGGACAGGGAGAGGGGCCAACGTCCTGACTTTC.